The 4 T cell receptor beta chains below were found in one sample sequenced in a study of T cells expressing NK-cell markers. TCRdb re-called the 5' RACE reads and gives one entry per CDR3 protein, without DNA. This sample's clone table lists some 280,000 distinct CDR3 sequences. Sequencing used blood T cells: a sorted CD56 or NKG2C T cell subset, CD4+ or CD8+ T cells, or bulk PBMC T cells (not recorded which). These TCRs come from a man aged 18 to 30 in good health.

The chain links TRBV3-1 to TRBJ2-3. The CDR3 consists of 12 residues. In germline, CDR1 is LGHDT, CDR2 YNNKEL (reference sequence). The CDR3 protein is CASSQYSGTQYF.

V and J are TRBV14 and TRBJ2-7; TCRdb designates TRBD1, a call that cannot be tested without DNA. The CDR3 runs to 14 residues. From germline, CDR1 is SGHDN and CDR2 FVKESK. The CDR3 loop is CASSRMGRTYEQYF.

The CDR3 sequence: CASRKTGNTEAFF. The chain recombines TRBV25-1 with TRBJ1-1; TCRdb's assignment of TRBD1 cannot be checked, as there is no DNA. This CDR3 spans 13 amino acids. Germline CDR1 is MGHDK and CDR2 is SYGVNS.

The chain carries TRBV6-1 and TRBJ2-1; the TCRdb call, TRBD2, lacks DNA for checking. The CDR3 is 15 residues long. Germline CDR1 MNHNS, CDR2 SASEGT. CDR3 in amino acids: CASEWSGGTYNEQFF.